Listed below are T cell receptor beta chains from one sample, sequenced in a study of PD-1 blockade in mismatch repair-deficient tumors. This table comes from immunoSEQ multiplex PCR, and its TCRdb copy is limited to in-frame clones, with some not included. The sample lists 40,000 to 65,000 clones; approximately 81% were seen once. The sequencing used peripheral blood, collected 20 weeks after starting pembrolizumab. Source of these receptors: an adult with mismatch repair-deficient cancer. The CDR3 runs from the conserved cysteine through the conserved F or W. A D gene is named only where the DNA matches it firmly. Some rows have no size entry. The others give once, few or many, or a class for an expanded clone.

>TRBJ2-5|once|TRBV4-3|-
CASSQDSGKAQYF
TGCGCCAGCAGCCAAGATTCTGGGAAGGCCCAGTACTTC
>TRBJ2-5|-|TRBV6-6|-
CASTFSGAQETQYF
TGTGCCAGCACCTTCTCAGGAGCCCAAGAGACCCAGTACTTC
>TRBJ1-2|-|TRBV19|-
CASSTDSMNNYGYTF
TGTGCCAGTAGTACGGACAGCATGAATAACTATGGCTACACCTTC
>TRBJ2-3|once|TRBV6-1|TRBD2
CASSEGLAGADTQYF
TGTGCCAGCAGTGAAGGACTAGCGGGAGCTGATACGCAGTATTTT
>TRBJ2-2|once|TRBV11-1|TRBD2
CASSRTSGSNTGELFF
TGTGCCAGCAGCCGGACTAGCGGGTCAAACACCGGGGAGCTGTTTTTT
>TRBJ1-1|-|TRBV5-1|-
CASSLGSATEAFF
TGCGCCAGCAGCTTGGGATCGGCAACTGAAGCTTTCTTT
>TRBJ2-7|-|TRBV30|TRBD2
CALAGAYEQYF
TGTGCCTTAGCGGGCGCCTACGAGCAGTACTTC
>TRBJ2-7|-|TRBV6-6|TRBD1
CASQEGRGQGRHEQYF
TGTGCCAGTCAGGAAGGACGGGGACAGGGGCGGCACGAGCAGTACTTC
>TRBJ1-2|few|TRBV29-1|-
CSVAPDGFVGYTF
TGCAGCGTTGCCCCGGACGGGTTCGTTGGCTACACCTTC
>TRBJ2-2|-|TRBV6-5|-
CASSGTTNTGELFF
TGTGCCAGCAGTGGGACGACGAACACCGGGGAGCTGTTTTTT
>TRBJ2-7|-|TRBV6-1|-
CASSEYGGSSYEQYF
TGTGCCAGCAGTGAATACGGGGGCAGCTCCTACGAGCAGTACTTC
>TRBJ2-7|-|TRBV5-6|TRBD2
CASSLSGSQNYEQYF
TGTGCCAGCAGCCTAAGCGGGAGTCAGAACTACGAGCAGTACTTC
>TRBJ2-1|-|TRBV7-2|-
CASSFNLYNEQFF
TGTGCCAGCAGCTTCAACCTCTACAATGAGCAGTTCTTC
>TRBJ2-1|-|TRBV7-8|TRBD2
CASSRMASGRAPNEQFF
TGTGCCAGCAGCCGAATGGCTAGCGGGAGGGCCCCAAATGAGCAGTTCTTC
>TRBJ2-3|-|TRBV19|TRBD2
CASREGGADTQYF
TGTGCCAGCCGGGAGGGGGGGGCAGATACGCAGTATTTT
>TRBJ2-5|-|TRBV5-4|-
CASSLESFGTQYF
TGTGCCAGCAGCTTAGAGTCGTTCGGGACCCAGTACTTC
>TRBJ2-7|once|TRBV4-1|-
CASSQLPTIQRFYEQYF
TGCGCCAGCAGCCAACTCCCGACTATTCAGCGGTTCTACGAGCAGTACTTC
>TRBJ1-5|once|TRBV29-1|-
CSGTGEPSNQPQHF
TGCAGCGGTACTGGGGAGCCTAGCAATCAGCCCCAGCATTTT
>TRBJ1-1|-|TRBV6-6|-
CASSYSKSSNTEAFF
TGTGCCAGCAGTTACTCGAAGTCCTCGAACACTGAAGCTTTCTTT
>TRBJ2-7|-|TRBV5-4|-
CASSLVGLGAYEQYF
TGTGCCAGCAGCTTGGTAGGGCTAGGAGCCTACGAGCAGTACTTC
>TRBJ2-7|-|TRBV16|-
CASSQYSGYEQYF
TGTGCCAGCAGCCAATACTCCGGCTACGAGCAGTACTTC
>TRBJ2-1|many|TRBV19|TRBD2
CASSISGGANNEQFF
TGTGCCAGTAGTATAAGCGGGGGGGCCAACAATGAGCAGTTCTTC
>TRBJ1-5|-|TRBV6-6|TRBD1
CASSPTGIRQPQHF
TGTGCCAGCAGCCCGACAGGGATACGGCAGCCCCAGCATTTT
>TRBJ2-2|few|TRBV11-1|-
CASRSGANTGELFF
TGTGCCAGCAGGTCGGGTGCGAACACCGGGGAGCTGTTTTTT
>TRBJ2-7|-|TRBV10-3|-
CAIMGSSYEQYF
TGTGCCATCATGGGGTCCTCCTACGAGCAGTACTTC
>TRBJ2-2|-|TRBV28|-
CASGVSLGEANTGELFF
TGTGCCAGCGGAGTTTCCCTGGGGGAGGCGAACACCGGGGAGCTGTTTTTT
>TRBJ2-3|-|TRBV7-9|-
CASSSRRGQVNTQYF
TGTGCCAGCAGCTCCAGACGGGGCCAGGTAAATACGCAGTATTTT
>TRBJ1-2|-|TRBV6-5|-
CASSRQTLRRYGYTF
TGTGCCAGCAGTCGCCAGACTCTTCGTCGCTATGGCTACACCTTC
>TRBJ1-2|few|TRBV27|TRBD1
CASSPQGQLARIYGYTF
TGTGCCAGCAGTCCCCAGGGACAGCTCGCCCGGATCTATGGCTACACCTTC
>TRBJ1-5|-|TRBV7-3|-
CASSAGLRDQPQHF
TGTGCCAGCAGCGCGGGACTCCGCGATCAGCCCCAGCATTTT
>TRBJ1-1|once|TRBV27|TRBD1
CASSGQLNTEAFF
TGTGCCAGCTCGGGACAGTTGAACACTGAAGCTTTCTTT
>TRBJ2-7|once|TRBV18|-
CASSPELGEQYF
TGTGCCAGCTCACCTGAGTTGGGCGAGCAGTACTTC
>TRBJ1-2|-|TRBV5-6|-
CASSFVQGNYGYTF
TGTGCCAGCAGCTTTGTCCAGGGTAACTATGGCTACACCTTC
>TRBJ1-1|medium-sized|TRBV30|-
CAWSVRGGTEAFF
TGTGCCTGGAGTGTACGAGGGGGCACTGAAGCTTTCTTT
>TRBJ1-2|-|TRBV7-9|TRBD1
CASSIFDRGNYGYTF
TGTGCCAGCAGCATATTCGACAGGGGGAACTATGGCTACACCTTC
>TRBJ1-1|-|TRBV11-3|-
CASSLGTTEAFF
TGTGCCAGCAGCTTAGGAACCACTGAAGCTTTCTTT
>TRBJ2-1|-|TRBV25-1|TRBD1
CASSRTGTYNEQFF
TGTGCCAGCAGCAGGACAGGGACCTACAATGAGCAGTTCTTC
>TRBJ1-3|-|TRBV5-4|-
CASSSRTVGNTIYF
TGTGCCAGCAGCTCTCGGACGGTTGGAAACACCATATATTTT
>TRBJ2-7|once|TRBV15|TRBD2
CATSRDTGTSVAEQYF
TGTGCCACCAGCAGAGATACTGGGACTAGTGTCGCCGAGCAGTACTTC
>TRBJ2-3|once|TRBV19|TRBD1
CASSRTGAPDTQYF
TGTGCCAGTAGTCGGACAGGGGCCCCAGATACGCAGTATTTT
>TRBJ1-1|-|TRBV2|TRBD1
CASSTMTGRFRKTEAFF
TGTGCCAGCAGTACCATGACAGGGAGGTTTCGGAAAACTGAAGCTTTCTTT
>TRBJ1-2|-|TRBV7-8|-
CASSLEAKSNGYTF
TGTGCCAGCAGCTTAGAAGCGAAAAGTAATGGCTACACCTTC
>TRBJ2-5|-|TRBV19|-
CASSKQSETQYF
TGTGCCAGTAGTAAACAGTCAGAGACCCAGTACTTC
>TRBJ1-2|-|TRBV19|-
CASSSQDRTEGYTF
TGTGCCAGTAGTTCCCAGGACAGAACAGAGGGCTACACCTTC
>TRBJ2-1|-|TRBV19|TRBD1
CASATGAGGGEQFF
TGTGCCAGTGCTACAGGGGCCGGAGGTGGAGAGCAGTTCTTC
>TRBJ2-7|-|TRBV9|-
CASSVGYGYEQYF
TGTGCCAGCAGCGTAGGGTACGGCTACGAGCAGTACTTC
>TRBJ1-5|-|TRBV18|-
CASSPGHGPNQPQHF
TGTGCCAGCTCACCCGGACACGGTCCCAATCAGCCCCAGCATTTT
>TRBJ1-2|-|TRBV4-1|-
CASSQEEGIYGYTF
TGCGCCAGCAGCCAAGAGGAGGGGATCTATGGCTACACCTTC
>TRBJ2-1|-|TRBV6-1|-
CASSVTEYNEQFF
TGTGCCAGCAGTGTCACAGAGTACAATGAGCAGTTCTTC
>TRBJ2-1|-|TRBV7-9|TRBD1
CASSLTGGKVNEQFF
TGTGCCAGCAGTTTAACAGGGGGCAAAGTGAATGAGCAGTTCTTC
>TRBJ1-1|-|TRBV7-8|-
CASRNGESTEAFF
TGTGCCAGCAGAAATGGGGAGAGCACTGAAGCTTTCTTT
>TRBJ2-1|-|TRBV30|TRBD2
CAEGAGGYGEQFF
TGTGCCGAGGGGGCGGGAGGGTATGGTGAGCAGTTCTTC
>TRBJ2-1|-|TRBV5-1|-
CASSFGSGNEQFF
TGCGCCAGCAGTTTCGGGTCCGGCAATGAGCAGTTCTTC
>TRBJ2-1|-|TRBV11-2|TRBD2
CASSLVRDGRATGEQFF
TGTGCCAGCAGCTTGGTGCGGGACGGGAGGGCCACTGGTGAGCAGTTCTTC